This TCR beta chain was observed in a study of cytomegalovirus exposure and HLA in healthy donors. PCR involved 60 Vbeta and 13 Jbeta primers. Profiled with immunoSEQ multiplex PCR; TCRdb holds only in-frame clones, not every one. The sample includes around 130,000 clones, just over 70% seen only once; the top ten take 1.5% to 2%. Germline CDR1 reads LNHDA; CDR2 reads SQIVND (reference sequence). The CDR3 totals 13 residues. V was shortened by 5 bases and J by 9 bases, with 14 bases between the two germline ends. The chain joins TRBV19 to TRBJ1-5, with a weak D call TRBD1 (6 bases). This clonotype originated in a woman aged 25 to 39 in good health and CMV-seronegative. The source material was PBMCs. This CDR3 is CASSRGAAGPQHF. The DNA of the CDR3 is TGTGCCAGTAGTCGGGGGGCCGCGGGGCCCCAGCATTTT.